Below are 9 T cell receptor beta chains sequenced from a single sample in a study of regulatory T cells in long-lasting Graves disease. Described time point: newly diagnosed GD, antithyroid drugs for less than 3 months. RNA from PBMCs was the source of the TCR library. Both iRepertoire HTBI primers and Arm-PCR of CDR3 regions were used to build the TCR beta libraries. From the multiplex PCR reads, TCRdb called clonotypes with MiXCR, one entry per CDR3 protein. The table records hundreds of thousands of distinct CDR3 sequences, 15% to 20% of them present only once. The same specimen was also included in a second study, on T cells in Graves' hyperthyroidism and ophthalmopathy.

This specimen consisted of peripheral blood mononuclear cells (PBMCs), obtained at new diagnosis, from a patient treated with antithyroid drugs. The receptor set was obtained from a woman under 40 with Graves disease.

CDR3 in DNA: TGTGCCAGCTCTCGGACGAGGGGAGGGAGCTACGAGCAGTACTTC. Translating gives CASSRTRGGSYEQYF. J is TRBJ2-7 and V is TRBV18, with 7 positions matching TRBD2. Germline V gene lookup returns CDR1 KGHSH and CDR2 LQKENI. The CDR3 extends over 15 amino acids. V shed 6 bases and J 3 bases; nucleotides not matched to a gene: 11.

The sample holds a few counts of this clonotype. V gene TRBV11-2 combines with J gene TRBJ2-1; 12 positions match TRBD2. The DNA end lines up better with TRBJ2-5; the J call may be wrong. The CDR3 is 15 residues long. Per the germline V gene, CDR1 is SGHAT and CDR2 is FQNNGV. CDR3: CASSPWTSGTETQYF. The CDR3 nucleotides read TGTGCCAGCAGCCCATGGACTAGCGGGACGGAGACCCAGTACTTC.

This clonotype was recorded many times. The gene calls are TRBV29-1 and TRBJ1-1; maybe TRBD1 (6 bases). The CDR3 length is 15 residues. Trimming removed 0 bases from V and 3 bases from J, with 14 bases in between. Germline assignment: CDR1 SQVTM and CDR2 ANQGSEA. The DNA of the CDR3 is TGCAGCGTTGAAGATGGGGCAGGGACATACACTGAAGCTTTCTTT. It specifies CSVEDGAGTYTEAFF.

This clonotype came up a few times. V is TRBV27 and J is TRBJ1-1; 9 bases match TRBD1. J was trimmed by 4 bases and V by 1 base; bases with no gene match: 10. Germline V gene data show CDR1 as MNHEY and CDR2 as SMNVEV (reference sequence). This CDR3 spans 17 amino acids. CDR3 region: CASSLFRTGVSGTEAFF. CDR3 in DNA: TGTGCCAGCAGTTTATTTCGGACAGGGGTCAGCGGCACTGAAGCTTTCTTT.

J is TRBJ1-2 and V is TRBV7-9; no clear D. CDR3 length: 11 amino acids. Trimming took off 4 bases at V and 5 bases at J, with 5 bases between the two ends. The germline CDR1 and CDR2 sequences are SEHNR and FQNEAQ (reference sequence). CDR3: CASSSTYGYTF. The CDR3 nucleotides are TGTGCCAGCAGCTCTACATATGGCTACACCTTC. Based on the CDR3 plus reference TRBV7-9 and TRBJ1-2, the full variable domain is DTGVSQNPRHKITKRGQNVTFRCDPISEHNRLYWYRQTLGQGPEFLTYFQNEAQLEKSRLLSDRFSAERPKGSFSTLEIQRTEQGDSAMYLCASSSTYGYTFGSGTRLTVV.

This clonotype was counted at least ten times. This rearrangement joins TRBV29-1 to TRBJ2-7, with D possibly TRBD1 on 6 matching bases. This CDR3 comprises 13 residues. V was trimmed by 6 bases and J by 3 bases, leaving 15 bases between them. In germline, CDR1 is SQVTM, CDR2 ANQGSEA. For the CDR3, the DNA is TGCAGCGTAACCGGGACACGTCTCTACGAGCAGTACTTC. Protein product: CSVTGTRLYEQYF.

The sample holds many counts of this clonotype. The chain combines TRBV6-2 or TRBV6-3 with TRBJ1-1; 8 nucleotides line up with TRBD1. This CDR3 comprises 19 residues. In germline, CDR1 is MNHEY, CDR2 SVGEGT. After removal of 6 bases from V and 1 base from J, the junction contained 19 bases not matched to a gene. The CDR3 sequence is CASSAPPGQGDRGNTEAFF. The DNA of the CDR3 is TGTGCCAGCAGCGCCCCCCCCGGACAGGGCGATCGAGGGAACACTGAAGCTTTCTTT.

This clonotype was picked up many times. The CDR3 DNA sequence: TGTGCCAGCAGCTTAGACGGGACGGCCAATCAGCCCCAGCATTTT. It specifies CASSLDGTANQPQHF. The V gene is TRBV11-2, the J gene TRBJ1-5; D might be TRBD1 (5 bases). The V gene lost 0 bases and the J gene lost 3 bases, with 9 bases spanning the gap. Germline assignment: CDR1 SGHAT and CDR2 FQNNGV. The CDR3 is 15 residues long.

The chain carries TRBV6-1 and TRBJ2-7; 9 bases agree with TRBD1. This CDR3 is 15 amino acids long. The V and J ends lost 5 bases and 4 bases, in that order; junction bases with no gene match: 9. Germline CDR1 reads MNHNS; CDR2 reads SASEGT. The CDR3 region has the DNA TGTGCCAGCAGTATATCCGGGACAGGGTGGTACGAGCAGTACTTC. This sequence encodes CASSISGTGWYEQYF.